These T cell receptor beta chains were read from a single sample in a study of T cells in Graves' hyperthyroidism and ophthalmopathy. TCRdb reprocessed the multiplex PCR reads via MiXCR and lists one record per CDR3 protein. The sample carries 620,000 or so distinct CDR3 sequences, roughly 15% recorded once. Sequenced sample: blood. Source of these receptors: a woman in her 50s with Graves' ophthalmopathy. Both conserved end residues are trimmed from each CDR3.

TRBV20-1	SASTGGNYGYT
TRBV7-9	ASIPRYSGANVLT
TRBV11-3	ASSLGSAGQSYNEQF
TRBV11-2	ASSPRLRSQETQY
TRBV4-2	ASNQVDRVFHEQY
TRBV30	AWSRPYRTLKAYEQY
TRBV12-3/TRBV12-4	ASSPSTGLTDTQY
TRBV20-1	SPRPTGKETQY
TRBV7-7	ASSPSGGTQY
TRBV4-1	ASSQQPGGNTIY
TRBV19	ASSIFTNTEAF
TRBV5-1	ASSPRDTYEQY
TRBV20-1	SLNTQY
TRBV11-3	ASSITGGSTDTQY
TRBV20-1	SAPVGGEGRDEQF
TRBV5-5	ASNIREPRWNEQF
TRBV10-3	AISEYQDRGDYGYT
TRBV6-1	ASSLLAHTGELF
TRBV7-9	ASSLPGQPYEQY
TRBV5-1	ASSLNPGVRAGTGELF
TRBV24-1	ATSDSGMNTEAF
TRBV6-1	ASSDRDRRTYGYT
TRBV5-1	ASSLGQGGRDTQY
TRBV19	ASTEVPAGGSYNEQF
TRBV6-2/TRBV6-3	ASTAGSSNQPQH
TRBV7-9	ASSQGTEGYGYT
TRBV19	ASSIAGYGQPQH
TRBV7-9	ASSSRGPGELF
TRBV6-1	ASNWRTDGELF
TRBV6-5	ASSYRASSYNEQF
TRBV20-1	SARDRVPTSNQPQH
TRBV7-9	ASSLTGRYGGYT
TRBV7-2	ASSSHTVNTEAF
TRBV5-1	ASSLRSATGELF
TRBV30	AWSTGVGYNEQF
TRBV6-1	ASSASDREEEKLF
TRBV5-6	ASSPVGRGETQY
TRBV6-1	ASSEHSRDEQF
TRBV27	ASRSTGGDRGGYT
TRBV18	ASSPPRKRYNEQF
TRBV5-1	ASSTGQGEQF
TRBV4-3	ASSQDLPSGRAVADTQY
TRBV29-1	SVPDSGTGGYEQY
TRBV5-4	ASSSKGGSTDTQY
TRBV28	ASSIYQGNHEQY
TRBV6-2/TRBV6-3	ASSYALRDRRNYGYT
TRBV29-1	STGTGFKAGVDNEQF
TRBV20-1	SASSWTSGRANTGELF
TRBV7-8	ASSPGTGTDTQY
TRBV20-1	SARDPQRVNEQF
TRBV20-1	SARVLDLKNIQY
TRBV30	AWMGGKVEQY
TRBV5-4	TSSFRTYNEQF
TRBV19	ATHRNYGYT
TRBV20-1	SPLAGASIYEQY
TRBV20-1	SAREDDYNEQF
TRBV27	ASTEGTSGYNTGELF
TRBV5-1	ASSSTTGGLTGELF
TRBV7-9	ASSSLRGRNGYT